This TCR beta chain came from a study of identical twins. On this clonotype: The antigen remains undetermined.

Study conclusions and caveats: Abundant beta clonotypes from cord blood bore fewer insertions; memory repertoires lacked this pattern. Where beta out-of-frame sequences were concerned, excess twin sharing was weaker.

Each CDR3 protein is one row after TCRdb ran MiXCR on the 5' RACE reads. The data hold about 1.7 million distinct CDR3 sequences, with about 32% observed a single time. The source material was cord blood. This TCR came from a newborn girl in good health.

CDR3 nucleotide sequence: TGTGCCAGCAGCCCCCCAGAGCACAGGAACACTGAAGCTTTCTTT. This gives the protein CASSPPEHRNTEAFF. The chain joins TRBV28 to TRBJ1-1; D is undetermined. Germline assignment: CDR1 MDHEN and CDR2 SYDVKM. The CDR3 is 15 residues long. Trimming took 6 bases from V and 1 from J, leaving 15 bases between them.